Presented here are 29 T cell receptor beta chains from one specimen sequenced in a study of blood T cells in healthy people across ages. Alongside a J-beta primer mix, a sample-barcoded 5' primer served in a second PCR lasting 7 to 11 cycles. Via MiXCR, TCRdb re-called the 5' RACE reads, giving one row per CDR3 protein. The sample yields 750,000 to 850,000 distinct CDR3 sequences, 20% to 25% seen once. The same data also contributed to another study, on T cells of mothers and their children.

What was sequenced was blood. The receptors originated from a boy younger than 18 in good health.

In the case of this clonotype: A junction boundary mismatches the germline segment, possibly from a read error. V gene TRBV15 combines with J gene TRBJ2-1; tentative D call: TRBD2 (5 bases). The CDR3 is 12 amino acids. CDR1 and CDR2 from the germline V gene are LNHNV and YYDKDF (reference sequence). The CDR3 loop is CATSRDLRRQSF. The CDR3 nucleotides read TGTGCCACCAGCAGAGACTTGCGGAGGCAGTCCTTC.

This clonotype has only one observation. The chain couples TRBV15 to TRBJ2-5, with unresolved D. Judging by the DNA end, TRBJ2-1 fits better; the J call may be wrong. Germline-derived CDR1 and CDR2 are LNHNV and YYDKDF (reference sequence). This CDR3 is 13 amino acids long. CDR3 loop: CATSRVSEHEQFF. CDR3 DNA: TGTGCCACCAGCAGAGTTTCCGAACATGAGCAGTTCTTC.

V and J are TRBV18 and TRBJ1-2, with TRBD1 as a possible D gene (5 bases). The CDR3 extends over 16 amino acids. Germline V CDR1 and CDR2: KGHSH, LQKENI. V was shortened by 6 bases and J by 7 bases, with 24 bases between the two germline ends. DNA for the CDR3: TGTGCCAGCTCCCGTGCCACCGGGGCCGGGGCTACTGGCTACACCTTC. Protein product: CASSRATGAGATGYTF.

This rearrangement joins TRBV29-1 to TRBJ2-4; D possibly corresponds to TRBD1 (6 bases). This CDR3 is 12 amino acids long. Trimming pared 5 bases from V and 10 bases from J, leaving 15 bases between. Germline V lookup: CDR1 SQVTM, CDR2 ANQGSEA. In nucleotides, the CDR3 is TGCAGCGTTCGGGCGACAGGTTTGATTCAGTACTTC. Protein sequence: CSVRATGLIQYF.

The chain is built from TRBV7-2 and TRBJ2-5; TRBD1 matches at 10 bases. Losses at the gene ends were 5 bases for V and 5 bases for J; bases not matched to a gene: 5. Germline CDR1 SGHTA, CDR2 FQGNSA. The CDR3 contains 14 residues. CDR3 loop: CASSTRTGGETQYF. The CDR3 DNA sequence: TGTGCCAGCAGCACCAGGACAGGGGGGGAGACCCAGTACTTC. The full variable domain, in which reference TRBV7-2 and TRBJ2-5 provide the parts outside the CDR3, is GAGVSQSPSNKVTEKGKDVELRCDPISGHTALYWYRQSLGQGLEFLIYFQGNSAPDKSGLPSDRFSAERTGGSVSTLTIQRTQQEDSAVYLCASSTRTGGETQYFGPGTRLLVL.

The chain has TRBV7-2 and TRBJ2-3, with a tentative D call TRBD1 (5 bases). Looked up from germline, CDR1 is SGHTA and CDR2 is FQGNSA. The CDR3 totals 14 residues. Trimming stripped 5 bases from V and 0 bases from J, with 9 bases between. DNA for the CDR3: TGTGCCAGCAGCCGAAGACAGAGCACAGATACGCAGTATTTT. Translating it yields CASSRRQSTDTQYF.

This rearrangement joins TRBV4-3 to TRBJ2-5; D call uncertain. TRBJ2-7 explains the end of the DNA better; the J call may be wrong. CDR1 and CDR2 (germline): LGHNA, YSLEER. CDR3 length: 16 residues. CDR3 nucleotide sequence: TGCGCCAGCAGCCAAGATCTTGAGACGGAGCTTTACGAGCAGTACTTC. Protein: CASSQDLETELYEQYF.

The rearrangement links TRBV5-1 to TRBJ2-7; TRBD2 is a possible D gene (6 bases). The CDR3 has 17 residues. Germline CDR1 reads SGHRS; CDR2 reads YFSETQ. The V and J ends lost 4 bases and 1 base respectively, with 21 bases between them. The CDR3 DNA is TGCGCCAGCAGCCGGTCGGGACGGTGGGACTCATCCTACGAGCAGTACTTC. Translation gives CASSRSGRWDSSYEQYF.

The CDR3 loop is CASSQVGIWGNTEAFF. The CDR3 DNA reads TGCGCCAGCAGCCAAGTCGGTATTTGGGGGAACACTGAAGCTTTCTTT. The rearrangement joins TRBV4-3 to TRBJ1-1, with D hard to call. V dropped 1 base and J dropped 1 base, with 13 bases sitting between them. CDR1 and CDR2 from the germline V gene are LGHNA and YSLEER. The CDR3 length is 16 residues.

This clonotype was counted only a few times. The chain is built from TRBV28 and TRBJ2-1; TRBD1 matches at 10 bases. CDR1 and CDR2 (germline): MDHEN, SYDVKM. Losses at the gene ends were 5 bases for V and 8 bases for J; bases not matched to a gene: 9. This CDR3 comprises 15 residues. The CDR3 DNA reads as TGTGCCAGCAGTGGTCAGGACAGGGGGGGCCATGAGCAGTTCTTC. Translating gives CASSGQDRGGHEQFF.

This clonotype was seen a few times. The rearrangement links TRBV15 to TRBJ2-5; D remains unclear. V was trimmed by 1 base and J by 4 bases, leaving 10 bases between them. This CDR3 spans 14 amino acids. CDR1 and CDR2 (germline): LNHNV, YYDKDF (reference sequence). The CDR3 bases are TGTGCCACCAGCAGAGTGCTGACCGCAGAGACCCAGTACTTC. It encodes CATSRVLTAETQYF.

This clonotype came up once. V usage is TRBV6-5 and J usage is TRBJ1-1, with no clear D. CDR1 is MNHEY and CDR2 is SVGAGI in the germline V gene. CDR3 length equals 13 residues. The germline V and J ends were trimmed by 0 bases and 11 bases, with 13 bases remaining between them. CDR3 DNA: TGTGCCAGCAGTTACTCGACGGCGGGCGAGGCTTTCTTT. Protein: CASSYSTAGEAFF.

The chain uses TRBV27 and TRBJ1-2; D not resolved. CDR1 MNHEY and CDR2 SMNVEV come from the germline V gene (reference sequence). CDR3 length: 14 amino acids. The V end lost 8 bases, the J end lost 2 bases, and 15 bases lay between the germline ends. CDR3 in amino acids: CASSFTSENYGYTF. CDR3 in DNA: TGTGCCAGCTCTTTTACGTCAGAGAACTATGGCTACACCTTC.

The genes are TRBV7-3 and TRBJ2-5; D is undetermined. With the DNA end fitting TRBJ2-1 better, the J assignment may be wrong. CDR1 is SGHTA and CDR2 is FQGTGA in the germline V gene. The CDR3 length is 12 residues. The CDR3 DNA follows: TGTGCCAGCAGCCCGGATCTCCATGAGCAGTTCTTC. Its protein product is CASSPDLHEQFF.

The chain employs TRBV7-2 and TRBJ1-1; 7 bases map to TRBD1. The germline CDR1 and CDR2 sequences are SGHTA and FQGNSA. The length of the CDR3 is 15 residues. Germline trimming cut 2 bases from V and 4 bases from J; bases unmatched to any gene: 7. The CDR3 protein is CASSLLGGLGTEAFF. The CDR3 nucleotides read TGTGCCAGCAGCTTATTAGGGGGCCTGGGCACTGAAGCTTTCTTT.

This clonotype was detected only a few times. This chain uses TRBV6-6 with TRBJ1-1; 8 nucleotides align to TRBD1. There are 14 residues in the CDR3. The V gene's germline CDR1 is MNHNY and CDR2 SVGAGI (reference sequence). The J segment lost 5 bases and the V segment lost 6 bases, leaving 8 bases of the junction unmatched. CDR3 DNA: TGTGCCAGCAGCCCAGGGGGCATCGGAACTGAAGCTTTCTTT. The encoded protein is CASSPGGIGTEAFF.

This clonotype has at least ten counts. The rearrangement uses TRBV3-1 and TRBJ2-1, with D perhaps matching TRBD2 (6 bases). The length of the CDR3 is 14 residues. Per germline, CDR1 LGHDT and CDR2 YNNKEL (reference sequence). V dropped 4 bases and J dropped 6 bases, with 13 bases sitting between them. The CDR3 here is CASSPTGTFNEQFF. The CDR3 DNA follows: TGTGCCAGCAGCCCAACCGGGACTTTCAATGAGCAGTTCTTC.

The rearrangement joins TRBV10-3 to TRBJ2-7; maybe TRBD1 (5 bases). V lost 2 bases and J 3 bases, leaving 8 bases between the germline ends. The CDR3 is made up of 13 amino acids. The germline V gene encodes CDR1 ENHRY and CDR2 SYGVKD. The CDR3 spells CAISEGAGYEQYF. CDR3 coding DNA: TGTGCCATCAGTGAGGGGGCCGGCTACGAGCAGTACTTC.

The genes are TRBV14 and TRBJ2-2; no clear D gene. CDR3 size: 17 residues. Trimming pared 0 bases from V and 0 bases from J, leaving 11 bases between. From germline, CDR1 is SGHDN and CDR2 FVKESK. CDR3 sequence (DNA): TGTGCCAGCAGCCAAGATTCGGTTATCGCGAACACCGGGGAGCTGTTTTTT. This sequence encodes CASSQDSVIANTGELFF.

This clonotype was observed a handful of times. CDR3 coding DNA: TGTGCCAGCTCACCGCCAGGGGAACCAACTAATGAAAAACTGTTTTTT. It encodes CASSPPGEPTNEKLFF. The chain employs TRBV18 and TRBJ1-4; D possibly corresponds to TRBD1 (6 bases). Germline-derived CDR1 and CDR2 are KGHSH and LQKENI. The V and J ends lost 3 bases and 0 bases respectively, with 11 bases between them. The CDR3 is 16 amino acids.

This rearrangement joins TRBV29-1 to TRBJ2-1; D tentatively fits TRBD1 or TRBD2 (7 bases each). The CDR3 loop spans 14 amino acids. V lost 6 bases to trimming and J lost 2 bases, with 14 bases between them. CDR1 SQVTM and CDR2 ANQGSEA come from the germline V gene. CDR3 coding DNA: TGCAGCGTGAGACAGGGAGGGACCTACAATGAGCAGTTCTTC. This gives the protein CSVRQGGTYNEQFF.

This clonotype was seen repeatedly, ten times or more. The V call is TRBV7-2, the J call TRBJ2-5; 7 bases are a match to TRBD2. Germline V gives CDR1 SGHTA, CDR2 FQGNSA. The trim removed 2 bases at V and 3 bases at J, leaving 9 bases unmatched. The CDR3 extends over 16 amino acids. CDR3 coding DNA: TGTGCCAGCAGCTTACGTTGGCTAGGGACTAAAGAGACCCAGTACTTC. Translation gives CASSLRWLGTKETQYF.

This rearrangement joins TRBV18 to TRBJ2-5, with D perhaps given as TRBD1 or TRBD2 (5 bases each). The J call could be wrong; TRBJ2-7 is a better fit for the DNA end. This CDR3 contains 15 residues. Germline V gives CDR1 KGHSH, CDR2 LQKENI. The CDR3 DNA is TGTGCCAGCTCACCCTCCGTTCGGGGCACATACGAGCAGTACTTC. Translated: CASSPSVRGTYEQYF.

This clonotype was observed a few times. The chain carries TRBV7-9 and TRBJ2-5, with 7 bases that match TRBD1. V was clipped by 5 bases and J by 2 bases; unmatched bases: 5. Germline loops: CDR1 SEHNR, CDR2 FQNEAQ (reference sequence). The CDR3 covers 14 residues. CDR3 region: CASSPDRRQETQYF. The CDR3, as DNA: TGTGCCAGCAGCCCGGACAGGAGGCAAGAGACCCAGTACTTC.

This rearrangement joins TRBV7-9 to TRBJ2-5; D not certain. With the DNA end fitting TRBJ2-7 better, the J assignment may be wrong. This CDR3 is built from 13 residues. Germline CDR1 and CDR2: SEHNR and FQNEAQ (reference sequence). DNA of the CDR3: TGTGCCAGCAGCCCCGAGGATCGTCGCGAGCAGTACTTC. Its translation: CASSPEDRREQYF.

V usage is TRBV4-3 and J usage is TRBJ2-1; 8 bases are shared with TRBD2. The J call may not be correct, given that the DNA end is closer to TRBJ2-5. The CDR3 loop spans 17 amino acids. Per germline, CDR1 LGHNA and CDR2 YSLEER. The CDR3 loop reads CASSQDTAGGIRGTQYF. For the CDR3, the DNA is TGCGCCAGCAGCCAAGATACCGCGGGGGGTATTCGGGGGACCCAGTACTTC.

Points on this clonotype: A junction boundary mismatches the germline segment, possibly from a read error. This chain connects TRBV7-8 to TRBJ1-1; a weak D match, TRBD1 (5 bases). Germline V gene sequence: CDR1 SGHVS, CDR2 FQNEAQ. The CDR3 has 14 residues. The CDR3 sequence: CAGSLLGVDTEAFF. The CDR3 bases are TGTGCCGGCAGCTTATTAGGGGTGGACACTGAAGCTTTCTTT.

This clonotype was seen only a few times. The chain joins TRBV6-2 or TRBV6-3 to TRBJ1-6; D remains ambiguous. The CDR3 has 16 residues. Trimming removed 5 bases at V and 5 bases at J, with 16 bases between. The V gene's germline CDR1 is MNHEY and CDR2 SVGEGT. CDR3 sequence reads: CASSDSLRRDNSPLHF. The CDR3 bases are TGTGCCAGCAGTGATTCTCTCAGACGGGATAATTCACCCCTCCACTTT.

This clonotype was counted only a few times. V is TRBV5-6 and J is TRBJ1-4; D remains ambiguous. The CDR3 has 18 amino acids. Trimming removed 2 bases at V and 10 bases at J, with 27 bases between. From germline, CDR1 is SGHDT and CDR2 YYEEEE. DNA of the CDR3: TGTGCCAGCAGCTTCCGGACTTCGCTACCCCTTGGAGTCGGAAAACTGTTTTTT. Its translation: CASSFRTSLPLGVGKLFF. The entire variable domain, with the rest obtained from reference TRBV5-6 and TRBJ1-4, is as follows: DAGVTQSPTHLIKTRGQQVTLRCSPKSGHDTVSWYQQALGQGPQFIFQYYEEEERQRGNFPDRFSGHQFPNYSSELNVNALLLGDSALYLCASSFRTSLPLGVGKLFFGSGTQLSVL.